This TCR beta chain stems from a study of a mutant IDH1 vaccine in newly diagnosed glioma. About the study: Beginning 4-6 weeks after radiotherapy alone, or with temozolomide cycles, vaccination took place. Patients arrived already treated with radiotherapy, temozolomide, or both, most having had both.

The repertoire was sequenced with immunoSEQ multiplex PCR; TCRdb's copy has only in-frame clones and lacks some. The sample lists approximately 52,000 clones, over 75% occurring once. CDR1 and CDR2 from the germline V gene are SNHLY and FYNNEI. The trim removed 5 bases at V and 5 bases at J, leaving 8 bases unmatched. This CDR3 has 15 residues. As to time point: week 47, end of study. The study gave 300 ug of mutant IDH1 20-mer peptide per vaccine dose, with topical imiquimod. Donors harbored newly found WHO grade 3 or 4 IDH1-mutant, ATRX-lost astrocytomas. This clone was detected only a few times. Its target is not known.

The source material was PBMCs, sampled from a glioma patient whose treatment included an IDH1 peptide vaccine. The sequence was obtained from a woman aged 40 to 50 with glioma. Some clones in this sample may be carry-over from other donors' samples. V gene TRBV2 combines with J gene TRBJ1-4, with 7 bases that match TRBD1. The CDR3 bases are TGTGCCAGCAGTCCGCGGACAGGAGCGAATGAAAAACTGTTTTTT. Amino acid sequence: CASSPRTGANEKLFF. Supplemented by reference TRBV2 and TRBJ1-4, the full variable domain reads EPEVTQTPSHQVTQMGQEVILRCVPISNHLYFYWYRQILGQKVEFLVSFYNNEISEKSEIFDDQFSVERPDGSNFTLKIRSTKLEDSAMYFCASSPRTGANEKLFFGSGTQLSVL.